The 10 T cell receptor beta chains below all came from one sample that was sequenced in a study of blood T cell repertoires in COVID-19. The assay was immunoSEQ multiplex PCR, and TCRdb's table has in-frame clones only and misses some. The sample consists of more than 55,000 clones, 79% of them appearing once. Sequencing used peripheral blood. These receptors all stem from a man aged 55 to 70 with acute or convalescent COVID-19.

The J gene is TRBJ2-5, the V gene TRBV14; 11 positions agree with TRBD2. V lost 0 bases and J lost 7; bases outside the gene matches: 13. The CDR3 is made up of 18 amino acids. The V gene's germline CDR1 is SGHDN and CDR2 FVKESK. CDR3 nucleotide sequence: TGTGCCAGCAGCCAAGATCTAGCGACTAGCGGGGAGTCAGGGACCCAGTACTTC. Translating it yields CASSQDLATSGESGTQYF.

A note on this clone: The conserved phenylalanine or tryptophan is not found at the CDR3 terminus, so this likely reflects a read error. The DNA is omitted, as the CDR3 cannot be located on it reliably, and the CDR3 follows TCRdb's listing. The V call is TRBV15, the J call TRBJ1-1; the table's D call, TRBD1, has no DNA check behind it. Germline CDR1 is LNHNV and CDR2 is YYDKDF (reference sequence). Ends included, the CDR3 has 14 residues. The CDR3 here is CATSRSDRGQVWHM.

V usage is TRBV24-1 and J usage is TRBJ2-3; the match to TRBD2 covers 16 bases. This CDR3 is built from 18 residues. Germline V CDR1 and CDR2: KGHDR, SFDVKD. The V gene end was trimmed by 5 bases and the J gene end by 4 bases; junction bases not matched to a gene: 8. This CDR3 reads CATSGPGTSGGDPDTQYF. DNA of the CDR3: TGTGCCACCAGTGGGCCCGGGACTAGCGGGGGGGATCCAGATACGCAGTATTTT.

This sequence joins TRBV7-3 and TRBJ2-2; a weak D match, TRBD1 (7 bases). This CDR3 has 15 residues. Trimming left V 2 bases short and J 5 bases short, with 12 bases between. Germline V CDR1 and CDR2: SGHTA, FQGTGA. The CDR3 bases are TGTGCCAGCAGCTTAGAGGGGGCGGGGACCGGGGAGCTGTTTTTT. Translated, it gives CASSLEGAGTGELFF.

The CDR3 sequence: CASSQTGGQGLQYF. The DNA for the CDR3 is TGTGCCAGCAGCCAAACGGGGGGACAGGGCTTACAGTACTTC. The chain links TRBV7-9 to TRBJ2-5; 9 nucleotides match TRBD1. Trimming removed 5 bases from V and 11 bases from J; junction bases left unmatched: 12. From germline, CDR1 is SEHNR and CDR2 FQNEAQ (reference sequence). CDR3 length: 14 residues. Full variable domain (missing parts from reference TRBV7-9 and TRBJ2-5): DTGVSQNPRHKITKRGQNVTFRCDPISEHNRLYWYRQTLGQGPEFLTYFQNEAQLEKSRLLSDRFSAERPKGSFSTLEIQRTEQGDSAMYLCASSQTGGQGLQYFGPGTRLLVL.

Worth noting for this clone: The sample holds other DNA sequences that translate to the same CDR3. The chain is built from TRBV9 and TRBJ2-5; tentative D call: TRBD2 (6 bases). Trimming pared 2 bases from V and 3 bases from J, leaving 8 bases between. The CDR3 consists of 13 residues. Germline V gene data show CDR1 as SGDLS and CDR2 as YYNGEE. The CDR3 is CASSVRGEETQYF. CDR3 sequence (DNA): TGTGCCAGCAGCGTGCGCGGGGAAGAGACCCAGTACTTC.

This chain uses TRBV4-1 with TRBJ1-1; 11 bases agree with TRBD1. The germline V gene encodes CDR1 MGHRA and CDR2 YSYEKL. V shed 4 bases and J 10 bases; nucleotides not matched to a gene: 11. The CDR3 is 15 amino acids. As DNA, the CDR3 is TGCGCCAGCAGCCGAGGACAGGGGGCCGTGGAGGTAGCTTTCTTT. This gives the protein CASSRGQGAVEVAFF.

In DNA, the CDR3 is TGCGCCAGCAGCTTGTCGTTAGTAGCAGGGGGCTCTGGAAACACCATATATTTT. Its protein product is CASSLSLVAGGSGNTIYF. V is TRBV5-1 and J is TRBJ1-3, with TRBD1 identical over 7 bases. Germline CDR1 is SGHRS and CDR2 is YFSETQ. Trimming removed 1 base from V and 0 bases from J; junction bases left unmatched: 10. CDR3 length equals 18 residues.

This clone was detected only a few times. The V and J genes are TRBV25-1 and TRBJ2-7, with 7 bases identical to TRBD1. Germline V gives CDR1 MGHDK, CDR2 SYGVNS. The CDR3 covers 12 residues. J lost 9 bases, V lost 6 bases, and 8 bases had no gene match. The CDR3 region is CASSPTGATQYF. The CDR3 DNA follows: TGTGCCAGCAGCCCCACAGGGGCAACGCAGTACTTC.

This chain's CDR3 is CASSLSGSGTEAFF. The CDR3 DNA follows: TGCGCCAGCAGCCTATCCGGGAGCGGTACTGAAGCTTTCTTT. The gene calls are TRBV4-1 and TRBJ1-1; no clear D gene. Trimming cost V 4 bases and J 5 bases, with 14 bases left between them. CDR1 and CDR2 from the germline V gene are MGHRA and YSYEKL. The CDR3 consists of 14 residues.